The next 32 T cell receptor beta chains were all read from a single sample in a study of OX40 agonist ivuxolimab in advanced cancers. Sequenced by immunoSEQ multiplex PCR; TCRdb stores in-frame clones only, minus some. The sample has some 44,000 clones; approximately 83% are singletons. The starting material was CD4+ or CD8+ T cells sorted from blood, obtained in a trial of the OX40 agonist ivuxolimab. Every receptor here comes from an adult with an advanced solid tumor such as melanoma, head and neck, liver or kidney cancer.

In DNA form, the CDR3 reads TGTGCCAGCAGCCAAGCCCGGGGGAACACTGAAGCTTTCTTT. The encoded protein is CASSQARGNTEAFF. This sequence joins TRBV4-2 and TRBJ1-1; the D is unclear. The CDR3 runs 14 residues. Germline loops: CDR1 LGHNA, CDR2 YNFKEQ. Trimming shortened V by 1 base and J by 1 base, and 7 bases separated the two germline ends.

The chain employs TRBV6-6 and TRBJ1-2; D call uncertain. V shed 8 bases and J shed 3 bases, with 13 bases lying between them. There are 13 residues in the CDR3. From germline, CDR1 is MNHNY and CDR2 SVGAGI (reference sequence). CDR3 DNA sequence: TGTGCCAGCCTCAGTAGAAAAGACTATGGCTACACCTTC. Translating it yields CASLSRKDYGYTF.

This clone was counted once. One end of the junction fails to match germline, which may point to a read error. This chain connects TRBV6-4 to TRBJ2-3, with 10 positions matching TRBD1. CDR3 length: 17 residues. Germline loops: CDR1 MRHNA, CDR2 SNTAGT. The CDR3 bases are TGTGCCAGCAGAGACTTAGGACAGGGGGGCCGGGCAGATACGCAGTATTTT. Amino acid sequence: CASRDLGQGGRADTQYF.

This CDR3 is CASSARTGTKNIQYF. For the CDR3, the DNA is TGTGCCAGTAGTGCCAGGACAGGGACCAAAAACATTCAGTACTTC. The rearrangement links TRBV19 to TRBJ2-4; 8 bases align to TRBD1. J was trimmed by 2 bases and V by 5 bases; bases with no gene match: 5. This CDR3 has 15 amino acids. Germline loops: CDR1 LNHDA, CDR2 SQIVND (reference sequence).

In this sample, this clone turned up a few times. The chain employs TRBV28 and TRBJ1-2; TRBD1 matches at 9 bases. CDR1 is MDHEN and CDR2 is SYDVKM in the germline V gene. The CDR3 spans 15 residues. Trimming took 10 bases from V and 2 from J; bases not matched to a gene: 11. The CDR3 loop is CATVETGTGNYGYTF. In DNA form, the CDR3 reads TGTGCCACGGTCGAGACCGGGACAGGGAACTATGGCTACACCTTC.

The chain recombines TRBV28 with TRBJ2-2; 7 bases line up with TRBD1. CDR1 and CDR2 (germline): MDHEN, SYDVKM. CDR3 length: 17 amino acids. With 6 bases clipped from V and 5 bases from J, the junction kept 15 bases outside the gene matches. The CDR3 DNA is TGTGCCAGCAGACCATCGACAGGGAGCGGCGAAACCGGGGAGCTGTTTTTT. Its translation: CASRPSTGSGETGELFF. Based on the CDR3 plus reference TRBV28 and TRBJ2-2, the full variable domain is DVKVTQSSRYLVKRTGEKVFLECVQDMDHENMFWYRQDPGLGLRLIYFSYDVKMKEKGDIPEGYSVSREKKERFSLILESASTNQTSMYLCASRPSTGSGETGELFFGEGSRLTVL.

The V gene is TRBV2, the J gene TRBJ2-7; D is possibly TRBD1 (5 bases). Per the germline V gene, CDR1 is SNHLY and CDR2 is FYNNEI. The CDR3 is made up of 14 amino acids. Trimming removed 6 bases from V and 2 bases from J, with 14 bases in between. CDR3 sequence: CASRVGQGTYEQYF. The CDR3 nucleotides are TGTGCCAGCAGGGTTGGACAAGGCACCTACGAGCAGTACTTC.

CDR3 in amino acids: CASSFSWNTQYF. As DNA, the CDR3 is TGTGCCAGCAGCTTCAGTTGGAATACGCAGTATTTT. The J gene is TRBJ2-3, the V gene TRBV7-2, with D unclear. The CDR3 extends over 12 amino acids. Trimming stripped 3 bases from V and 7 bases from J, with 8 bases between. Looked up from germline, CDR1 is SGHTA and CDR2 is FQGNSA.

This clone was seen many times. This chain uses TRBV15 with TRBJ2-7, with D possibly TRBD2 on 6 matching bases. Trimming removed 5 bases at V and 2 bases at J, with 10 bases between. Germline lookup yields CDR1 LNHNV and CDR2 YYDKDF (reference sequence). CDR3 length: 13 residues. In nucleotides, the CDR3 is TGTGCCACCAGCCAGGGACTTACCTACGAGCAGTACTTC. It is translated as CATSQGLTYEQYF.

V usage is TRBV28 and J usage is TRBJ1-5; 7 bases map to TRBD1. This CDR3 is built from 14 residues. V lost 8 bases, J lost 3 bases, and 7 bases stayed unmatched. Germline V gene lookup returns CDR1 MDHEN and CDR2 SYDVKM. The CDR3 DNA reads TGTGCCAGCCTAACGACAGGGACCAATCAGCCCCAGCATTTT. Translating it yields CASLTTGTNQPQHF. Full variable domain (missing parts from reference TRBV28 and TRBJ1-5): DVKVTQSSRYLVKRTGEKVFLECVQDMDHENMFWYRQDPGLGLRLIYFSYDVKMKEKGDIPEGYSVSREKKERFSLILESASTNQTSMYLCASLTTGTNQPQHFGDGTRLSIL.

A few counts support this clone. The V and J genes are TRBV30 and TRBJ1-1; no clear D. V lost 0 bases to trimming and J lost 11 bases, with 13 bases between them. Per germline, CDR1 GTSNPN and CDR2 SVGIG (reference sequence). The CDR3 totals 12 residues. The CDR3 DNA follows: TGTGCCTGGAGTGTTTGGGGAGTCAGGGCTTTCTTT. As protein: CAWSVWGVRAFF.

J is TRBJ2-2 and V is TRBV7-3, with no clear D. Looked up from germline, CDR1 is SGHTA and CDR2 is FQGTGA. Trimming removed 2 bases at V and 3 bases at J, with 4 bases between. This CDR3 spans 13 amino acids. CDR3 nucleotides: TGTGCCAGCAGCTTATCGCACACCGGGGAGCTGTTTTTT. It is translated as CASSLSHTGELFF.

Written as DNA, the CDR3 is TGCGCCAGCAGCCAAGCAGGGACAGGGTATGAAAAACTGTTTTTT. Translating gives CASSQAGTGYEKLFF. This rearrangement joins TRBV4-1 to TRBJ1-4; 9 nucleotides align to TRBD1. The CDR3 contains 15 residues. Germline V lookup: CDR1 MGHRA, CDR2 YSYEKL. V lost 1 base and J lost 6; bases outside the gene matches: 3.

The V call is TRBV6-5, the J call TRBJ1-1; D is unresolved. V lost 4 bases and J 6 bases, leaving 12 bases between the germline ends. The CDR3 loop spans 13 amino acids. Germline V lookup: CDR1 MNHEY, CDR2 SVGAGI. The CDR3 DNA reads TGTGCCAGCAGTTTCGTCTCTAGCCCTGAAGCTTTCTTT. This sequence encodes CASSFVSSPEAFF.

To note about this clone: In the same sample, other DNA sequences code for this CDR3. J is TRBJ2-5 and V is TRBV6-5; possible D gene TRBD2, 5 bases. The CDR3 runs to 12 residues. V gave up 5 bases and J gave up 4 bases, with 8 bases separating them. Germline-derived CDR1 and CDR2 are MNHEY and SVGAGI. The CDR3 DNA reads TGTGCCAGCAGTCGAGGGCGAGAGACCCAGTACTTC. Translated, it gives CASSRGRETQYF.

The chain combines TRBV7-9 with TRBJ2-5; 7 nucleotides agree with TRBD1. The DNA end is a closer match to TRBJ2-7, so the J assignment may be wrong. The CDR3 totals 15 residues. The germline V gene encodes CDR1 SEHNR and CDR2 FQNEAQ (reference sequence). The CDR3 DNA follows: TGTGCCAGCAGTCTTATGGACAGGCTATCTGGCGAGCAGTACTTC. Protein: CASSLMDRLSGEQYF.

This chain links TRBV6-1 with TRBJ1-4; TRBD1 might be the D (6 bases). This CDR3 is built from 12 residues. Germline V lookup: CDR1 MNHNS, CDR2 SASEGT. The V end lost 6 bases, the J end lost 4 bases, and 6 bases lay between the germline ends. The CDR3 nucleotides read TGTGCCAGCAGGGACAGTAATGAAAAACTGTTTTTT. Translated, it gives CASRDSNEKLFF.

The chain is built from TRBV28 and TRBJ2-1; D might be TRBD1 (5 bases). This CDR3 contains 15 residues. Germline loops: CDR1 MDHEN, CDR2 SYDVKM. The V and J ends lost 4 bases and 4 bases respectively, with 14 bases between them. This CDR3 is CASSSIGTGYNEQFF. DNA of the CDR3: TGTGCCAGCAGTTCAATCGGAACAGGATACAATGAGCAGTTCTTC.

The rearrangement uses TRBV19 and TRBJ2-2, with D perhaps TRBD2 (6 bases). The germline V gene encodes CDR1 LNHDA and CDR2 SQIVND (reference sequence). The CDR3 loop spans 17 amino acids. V was cut by 9 bases and J by 1 base, with 21 bases left in between. As DNA, the CDR3 is TGTGCCAGAACCTGTGCTGAGACTAGTAAGAACACCGGGGAGCTGTTTTTT. Amino acids: CARTCAETSKNTGELFF.

The V call is TRBV9, the J call TRBJ2-7, with D possibly TRBD1 on 6 matching bases. This CDR3 region has 14 residues. V lost 2 bases and J 5 bases, leaving 14 bases between the germline ends. Germline CDR1 and CDR2: SGDLS and YYNGEE. CDR3 residues: CASSVRQGWDEQYF. CDR3 nucleotide sequence: TGTGCCAGCAGCGTCAGGCAGGGGTGGGACGAGCAGTACTTC.

In its sample, this clone was seen a few times. J is TRBJ2-5 and V is TRBV28, with a possible D match to TRBD1 (5 bases). V was trimmed by 2 bases and J by 0 bases, leaving 7 bases between them. The CDR3 contains 14 residues. CDR1 is MDHEN, CDR2 SYDVKM, per germline. In DNA, the CDR3 is TGTGCCAGCAGTTTAGAGGACAACCAAGAGACCCAGTACTTC. This encodes CASSLEDNQETQYF.

CDR3 in DNA: TGCAGCGTTGACTTTCAGGGAGAGACCCAGTACTTC. Amino acids: CSVDFQGETQYF. This sequence joins TRBV29-1 and TRBJ2-5; the D gene is possibly TRBD1 (5 bases). Trimming removed 3 bases from V and 4 bases from J, with 9 bases in between. The CDR3 sequence is 12 residues long. Germline V gives CDR1 SQVTM, CDR2 ANQGSEA. The variable domain in full, completed from reference TRBV29-1 and TRBJ2-5, reads SAVISQKPSRDICQRGTSLTIQCQVDSQVTMMFWYRQQPGQSLTLIATANQGSEATYESGFVIDKFPISRPNLTFSTLTVSNMSPEDSSIYLCSVDFQGETQYFGPGTRLLVL.

This chain uses TRBV28 with TRBJ2-7, with D perhaps TRBD1 (6 bases). V lost 4 bases to trimming and J lost 2 bases, with 9 bases between them. The CDR3 is 13 residues long. CDR1 MDHEN and CDR2 SYDVKM come from the germline V gene. CDR3 nucleotides: TGTGCCAGCAGTTCGGGACAAACCTACGAGCAGTACTTC. Amino acids: CASSSGQTYEQYF. Together with reference TRBV28 and TRBJ2-7, the CDR3 gives the full variable domain: DVKVTQSSRYLVKRTGEKVFLECVQDMDHENMFWYRQDPGLGLRLIYFSYDVKMKEKGDIPEGYSVSREKKERFSLILESASTNQTSMYLCASSSGQTYEQYFGPGTRLTVT.

This chain joins TRBV6-5 and TRBJ2-6; D is unclear. Germline CDR1 is MNHEY and CDR2 is SVGAGI. The CDR3 contains 12 residues. V lost 5 bases to trimming and J lost 2 bases, with 1 base between them. CDR3 bases: TGTGCCAGCAGTGCTGGGGCCAACGTCCTGACTTTC. The encoded protein is CASSAGANVLTF.

V gene TRBV18 combines with J gene TRBJ2-2; TRBD1 aligns across 8 bases. Germline V gene lookup returns CDR1 KGHSH and CDR2 LQKENI. The ends lost 4 bases at V and 4 bases at J; junction bases unmatched: 8. The CDR3 sequence is 16 residues long. The CDR3 spells CASSRQGSRSTGELFF. CDR3 nucleotide sequence: TGTGCCAGCTCACGACAGGGGTCCCGGTCCACCGGGGAGCTGTTTTTT.

The V gene is TRBV6-6, the J gene TRBJ1-4, with a tentative D call TRBD1 (6 bases). V shed 0 bases and J shed 8 bases, with 13 bases lying between them. Germline V lookup: CDR1 MNHNY, CDR2 SVGAGI (reference sequence). This CDR3 comprises 15 residues. The CDR3 bases are TGTGCCAGCAGTTACTCGAGGGGGTTGGGAGAAAAACTGTTTTTT. Translating it yields CASSYSRGLGEKLFF.

The chain links TRBV2 to TRBJ2-1; TRBD1 aligns across 7 bases. The CDR3 loop spans 14 amino acids. Trimming cost V 5 bases and J 6 bases; bases outside gene matches: 7. Germline V gives CDR1 SNHLY, CDR2 FYNNEI. The CDR3 is CASSSGTATNEQFF. As DNA, the CDR3 is TGTGCCAGCAGTAGTGGGACAGCTACCAATGAGCAGTTCTTC. The whole variable domain, remainder taken from reference TRBV2 and TRBJ2-1, is EPEVTQTPSHQVTQMGQEVILRCVPISNHLYFYWYRQILGQKVEFLVSFYNNEISEKSEIFDDQFSVERPDGSNFTLKIRSTKLEDSAMYFCASSSGTATNEQFFGPGTRLTVL.

V usage is TRBV4-1 and J usage is TRBJ2-2; either TRBD1 or TRBD2 may fit D (6 bases each). The CDR3 spans 18 residues. The V gene's germline CDR1 is MGHRA and CDR2 YSYEKL. V dropped 4 bases and J dropped 1 base, with 19 bases sitting between them. The CDR3 loop is CASSPQGGRGLNTGELFF. The DNA of the CDR3 is TGCGCCAGCAGCCCCCAAGGGGGTAGGGGACTGAACACCGGGGAGCTGTTTTTT.

The chain carries TRBV29-1 and TRBJ2-6; the D gene is possibly TRBD1 (6 bases). The CDR3 has 14 residues. CDR1 is SQVTM, CDR2 ANQGSEA, per germline. Between the trimmed V and J ends, which lost 4 bases and 3 bases, there was a span of 10 bases. The CDR3 region has the DNA TGCAGCGTTGGAGGGGGTGATGGGGCCAACGTCCTGACTTTC. It codes for CSVGGGDGANVLTF.

This clone was seen a single time. The rearrangement uses TRBV10-3 and TRBJ1-1; no definite D call. The CDR3 totals 14 residues. Germline V gives CDR1 ENHRY, CDR2 SYGVKD. Trimming cost V 0 bases and J 0 bases, with 5 bases left between them. The CDR3 spells CAISESEMNTEAFF. CDR3 sequence (DNA): TGTGCCATCAGTGAGTCCGAGATGAACACTGAAGCTTTCTTT.

With regard to this clone: At one of its ends the junction is not consistent with the germline gene, which may arise from a read error. This rearrangement joins TRBV7-8 to TRBJ2-2, with TRBD2 matching over 11 bases. This CDR3 spans 15 amino acids. In germline, CDR1 is SGHVS, CDR2 FQNEAQ. The CDR3 DNA follows: TGTGCCAGCAGCATAGCGGGAGGGCACGACGGGGAGCTGTTTTTT. This translates into CASSIAGGHDGELFF.

The V and J genes are TRBV19 and TRBJ1-4; D might be TRBD1 (5 bases). The length of the CDR3 is 13 residues. Germline CDR1 is LNHDA and CDR2 is SQIVND (reference sequence). V was trimmed by 7 bases and J by 8 bases, leaving 14 bases between them. The CDR3, as DNA: TGTGCCAGTACCCTCAGACAGAGCGAAAAACTGTTTTTT. This gives the protein CASTLRQSEKLFF. Variable domain in full (rest from reference TRBV19 and TRBJ1-4): DGGITQSPKYLFRKEGQNVTLSCEQNLNHDAMYWYRQDPGQGLRLIYYSQIVNDFQKGDIAEGYSVSREKKESFPLTVTSAQKNPTAFYLCASTLRQSEKLFFGSGTQLSVL.